This T cell receptor beta chain stems from a study of PD-L1 blockade in urothelial cancer. Time point defined: pretreatment peripheral blood. Spiking of synthetic TCR analog templates was performed in each PCR. Sequenced by immunoSEQ multiplex PCR; TCRdb stores in-frame clones only, minus some. Counted here are about 130,000 clones, 65% to 85% occurring once; the ten biggest clones make up roughly 2.9%. The sequenced sample was PBMCs, obtained around atezolizumab (anti-PD-L1) treatment. The source of this sequence is a middle-aged man with urothelial cancer.

The CDR3, as DNA: TGCGCCAGCAGCCAAGTCGGGACTAGCAAGGTAGTTACGCAGTATTTT. Translation gives CASSQVGTSKVVTQYF. J is TRBJ2-3 and V is TRBV4-1; TRBD2 aligns across 9 bases. The CDR3 sequence is 16 residues long. The V gene's germline CDR1 is MGHRA and CDR2 YSYEKL. V was clipped by 1 base and J by 8 bases; unmatched bases: 10.